Following are 10 T cell receptor beta chains from one sample sequenced in a study of blood T cell repertoires in COVID-19. Produced via immunoSEQ multiplex PCR; TCRdb's table is partial and in-frame only. This sample yields fewer than 300,000 clones, of which around 90% are seen a single time; roughly 9.1% belongs to the top ten. Sample: peripheral blood. All receptors come from a man between 18 and 35 years old with active or convalescent COVID-19.

The chain employs TRBV4-1 and TRBJ2-2; 8 nucleotides agree with TRBD2. Unmatched junction bases numbered 6, after V lost 4 bases and J lost 5 bases. The CDR3 length is 15 residues. CDR1 is MGHRA, CDR2 YSYEKL, per germline. CDR3 residues: CASSPREGWTGELFF. The CDR3 coding sequence is TGCGCCAGCAGCCCCCGGGAGGGGTGGACCGGGGAGCTGTTTTTT.

This clone came up a few times. The rearrangement uses TRBV6-4 and TRBJ1-1, with TRBD1 as a possible D gene (6 bases). V lost 3 bases to trimming and J lost 3 bases, with 11 bases between them. Germline values: CDR1 MRHNA, CDR2 SNTAGT. CDR3 length equals 14 residues. The CDR3: CASSETGDYTEAFF. The CDR3 DNA follows: TGTGCCAGCAGTGAGACAGGTGATTACACTGAAGCTTTCTTT.

Worth noting for this clone: Distinct nucleotide sequences in the sample also encode this CDR3. The gene calls are TRBV6-5 and TRBJ2-1; 8 bases match TRBD1. Trimming at V came to 2 bases and at J to 4 bases, leaving 7 bases not matched to a gene. This CDR3 is 16 amino acids long. The germline V gene has CDR1 MNHEY and CDR2 SVGAGI. The CDR3 region is CASSYGQGNPYNEQFF. Here the CDR3 DNA reads TGTGCCAGCAGTTACGGACAGGGAAACCCTTACAATGAGCAGTTCTTC.

The chain recombines TRBV5-4 with TRBJ2-5; D gene ambiguous. The germline CDR1 and CDR2 sequences are SGHNT and YYREEE (reference sequence). The ends were cut back, 4 bases at V and 2 bases at J, with 3 bases in the middle. The CDR3 is 11 residues long. The CDR3 reads CASSEQETQYF. CDR3 DNA sequence: TGTGCCAGCAGCGAGCAAGAGACCCAGTACTTC.

The rearrangement links TRBV6-6 to TRBJ2-4; no clear D. V was shortened by 2 bases and J by 8 bases, with 13 bases between the two germline ends. The CDR3 totals 14 residues. In germline, CDR1 is MNHNY, CDR2 SVGAGI (reference sequence). The DNA for the CDR3 is TGTGCCAGCAGTTACACTCCGGCAGGCTACATTCAGTACTTC. Translation: CASSYTPAGYIQYF.

The table lists this clone with a count of one. This chain uses TRBV6-2 or TRBV6-3 with TRBJ1-1; 9 positions agree with TRBD1. The CDR3 loop spans 16 amino acids. CDR1 MNHEY and CDR2 SVGEGT come from the germline V gene. The V segment lost 4 bases and the J segment 4 bases; nucleotides outside the gene matches: 10. The CDR3 spells CASSFGTGTIGTEAFF. The CDR3 DNA reads TGTGCCAGCAGTTTCGGGACAGGGACTATCGGCACTGAAGCTTTCTTT.

This sequence joins TRBV7-8 and TRBJ1-2; no definite D call. The CDR3 is 14 amino acids. Per the germline V gene, CDR1 is SGHVS and CDR2 is FQNEAQ. Trimming shortened V by 5 bases and J by 4 bases, and 14 bases separated the two germline ends. CDR3 in DNA: TGTGCCAGCAGCCCTTCTATATCAATCTATGGCTACACCTTC. Encoded protein: CASSPSISIYGYTF.

The V and J genes are TRBV6-2 or TRBV6-3 and TRBJ2-3, with unresolved D. This CDR3 has 15 amino acids. Trimming left V 0 bases short and J 2 bases short, with 9 bases between. Germline V gives CDR1 MNHEY, CDR2 SVGEGT. The CDR3 sequence: CASSYSAMNTDTQYF. The CDR3 DNA reads as TGTGCCAGCAGTTACTCAGCTATGAACACAGATACGCAGTATTTT.

This clone is a singleton in its sample. This sequence joins TRBV5-1 and TRBJ1-1; D is ambiguous. The CDR3 totals 13 residues. Germline values: CDR1 SGHRS, CDR2 YFSETQ. Trimming left V 2 bases short and J 0 bases short, with 5 bases between. The CDR3 region is CASSLHMNTEAFF. In nucleotides, the CDR3 is TGCGCCAGCAGCTTACATATGAACACTGAAGCTTTCTTT.

This rearrangement joins TRBV7-6 to TRBJ1-2; TRBD1 aligns across 8 bases. The CDR3 runs 15 residues. Germline trimming cut 4 bases from V and 6 bases from J; bases unmatched to any gene: 10. Germline V gives CDR1 SGHVS, CDR2 FNYEAQ. The CDR3 nucleotides read TGTGCCAGCAGCTCCACTACGACGGGACAGGATGGCTACACCTTC. This encodes CASSSTTTGQDGYTF.